This T cell receptor (beta chain) was profiled in a study of identical twins. Notes on the study in general: The analysis was cross-sectional rather than longitudinal within donors.

About this clonotype itself: The antigen remains unidentified.

This CDR3 has 15 amino acids. The germline CDR1 and CDR2 sequences are DFQATT and SNEGSKA (reference sequence). In TCRdb, the 5' RACE reads were re-called with MiXCR into one record per CDR3 protein. The sample has more than 250,000 distinct CDR3 sequences; approximately 8.5% are singletons. These data were also reused for a study on yellow fever vaccine responses in identical twins.

This chain links TRBV20-1 with TRBJ2-7, with TRBD2 matching over 10 bases. Sequences were obtained from memory (CD45RO+) T cells sorted from blood. The origin of this receptor is a woman between 18 and 29 years old in good health. DNA for the CDR3: TGCTGTGCTAGAGATCCCTCTAGCGGGGGCTACGAGCAGTACGTC. Its protein product is CCARDPSSGGYEQYV.